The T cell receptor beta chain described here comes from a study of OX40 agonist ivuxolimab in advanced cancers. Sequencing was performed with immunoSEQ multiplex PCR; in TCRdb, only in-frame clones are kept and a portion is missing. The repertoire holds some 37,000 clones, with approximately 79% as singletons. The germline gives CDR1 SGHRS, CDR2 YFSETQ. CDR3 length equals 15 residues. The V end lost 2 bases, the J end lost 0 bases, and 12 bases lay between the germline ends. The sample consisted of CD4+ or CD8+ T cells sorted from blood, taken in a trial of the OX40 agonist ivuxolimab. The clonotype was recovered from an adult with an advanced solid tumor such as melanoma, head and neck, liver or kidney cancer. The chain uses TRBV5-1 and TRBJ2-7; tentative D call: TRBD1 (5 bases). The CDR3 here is CASSFSQGSSYEQYF. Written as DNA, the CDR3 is TGCGCCAGCAGCTTTAGTCAGGGAAGCTCCTACGAGCAGTACTTC.